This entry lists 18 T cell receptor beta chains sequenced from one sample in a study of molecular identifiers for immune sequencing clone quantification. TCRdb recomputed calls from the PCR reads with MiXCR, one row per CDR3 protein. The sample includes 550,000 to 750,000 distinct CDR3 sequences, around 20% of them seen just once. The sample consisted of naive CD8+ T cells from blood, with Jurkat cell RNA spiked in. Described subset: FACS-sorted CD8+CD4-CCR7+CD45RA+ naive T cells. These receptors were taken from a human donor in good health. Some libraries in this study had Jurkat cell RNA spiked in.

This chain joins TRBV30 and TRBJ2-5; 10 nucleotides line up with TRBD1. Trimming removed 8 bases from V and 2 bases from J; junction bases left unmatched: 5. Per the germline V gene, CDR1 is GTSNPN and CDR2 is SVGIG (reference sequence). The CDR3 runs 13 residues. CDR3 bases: TGTGCCCGGGAGGGACAGGGGCAAGAGACCCAGTACTTC. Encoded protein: CAREGQGQETQYF.

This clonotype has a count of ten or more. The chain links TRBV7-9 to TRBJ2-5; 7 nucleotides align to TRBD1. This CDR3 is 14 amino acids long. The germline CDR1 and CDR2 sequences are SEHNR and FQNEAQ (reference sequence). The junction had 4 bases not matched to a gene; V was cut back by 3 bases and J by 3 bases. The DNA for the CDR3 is TGTGCCAGCAGCTTGGTCCAGGGGGAAGAGACCCAGTACTTC. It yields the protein CASSLVQGEETQYF.

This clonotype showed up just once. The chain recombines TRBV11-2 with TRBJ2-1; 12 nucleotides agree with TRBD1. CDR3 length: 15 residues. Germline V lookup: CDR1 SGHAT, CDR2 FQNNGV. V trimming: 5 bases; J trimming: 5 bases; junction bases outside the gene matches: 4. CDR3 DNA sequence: TGTGCCAGCAGCCTCCGGGACAGGGGGCACAATGAGCAGTTCTTC. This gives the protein CASSLRDRGHNEQFF.

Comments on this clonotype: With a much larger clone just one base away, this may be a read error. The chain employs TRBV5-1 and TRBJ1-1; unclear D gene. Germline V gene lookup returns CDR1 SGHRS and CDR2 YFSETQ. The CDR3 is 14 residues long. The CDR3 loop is CASSEAEANTEASF. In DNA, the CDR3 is TGCGCCAGCAGTGAGGCAGAGGCGAACACTGAAGCTTCCTTT.

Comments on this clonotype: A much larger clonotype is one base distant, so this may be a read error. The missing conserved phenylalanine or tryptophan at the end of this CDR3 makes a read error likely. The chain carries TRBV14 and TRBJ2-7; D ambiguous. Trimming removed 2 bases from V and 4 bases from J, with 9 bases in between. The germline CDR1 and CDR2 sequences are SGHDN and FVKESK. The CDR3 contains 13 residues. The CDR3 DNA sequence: TGTGCCAGCAGCCAAACGCTACTTTACGAGCAGTACCTC. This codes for CASSQTLLYEQYL.

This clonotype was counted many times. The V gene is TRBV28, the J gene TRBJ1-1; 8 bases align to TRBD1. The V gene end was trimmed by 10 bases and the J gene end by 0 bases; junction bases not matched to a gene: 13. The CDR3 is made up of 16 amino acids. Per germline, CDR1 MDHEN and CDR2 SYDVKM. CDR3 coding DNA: TGTGCCATCAAACCGAGGACAGGGCTCATGAACACTGAAGCTTTCTTT. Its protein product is CAIKPRTGLMNTEAFF.

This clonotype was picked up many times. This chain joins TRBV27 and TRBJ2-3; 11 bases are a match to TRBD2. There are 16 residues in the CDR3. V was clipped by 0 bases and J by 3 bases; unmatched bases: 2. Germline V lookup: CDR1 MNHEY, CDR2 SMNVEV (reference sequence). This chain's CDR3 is CASSLSPSGGTDTQYF. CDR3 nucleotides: TGTGCCAGCAGTTTATCCCCTAGCGGGGGGACAGATACGCAGTATTTT.

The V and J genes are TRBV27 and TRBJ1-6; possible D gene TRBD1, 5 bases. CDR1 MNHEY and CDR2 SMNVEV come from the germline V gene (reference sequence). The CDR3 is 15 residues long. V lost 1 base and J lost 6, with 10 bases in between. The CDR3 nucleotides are TGTGCCAGCAGTTTATTTGGGGGAAGTAATTCACCCCTCCACTTT. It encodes CASSLFGGSNSPLHF.

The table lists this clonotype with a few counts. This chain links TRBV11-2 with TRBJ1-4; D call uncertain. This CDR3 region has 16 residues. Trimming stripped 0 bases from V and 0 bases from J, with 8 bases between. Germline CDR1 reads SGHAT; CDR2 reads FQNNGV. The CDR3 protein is CASSLDLTATNEKLFF. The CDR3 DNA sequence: TGTGCCAGCAGCTTAGATCTCACAGCAACTAATGAAAAACTGTTTTTT.

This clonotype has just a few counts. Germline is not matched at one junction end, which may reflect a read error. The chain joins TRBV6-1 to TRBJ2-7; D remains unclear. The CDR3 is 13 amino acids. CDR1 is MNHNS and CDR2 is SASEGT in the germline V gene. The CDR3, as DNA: TGTGCCAGCAGTGAAGGGTTGAGTTACGAGCGGTACTTC. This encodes CASSEGLSYERYF.

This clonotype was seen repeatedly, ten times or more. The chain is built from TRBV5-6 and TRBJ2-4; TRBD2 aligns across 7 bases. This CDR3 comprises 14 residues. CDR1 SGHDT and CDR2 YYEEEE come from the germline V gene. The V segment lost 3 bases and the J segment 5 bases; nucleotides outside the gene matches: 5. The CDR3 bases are TGTGCCAGCAGCTGGATCCTAGCGGAAAACATTCAGTACTTC. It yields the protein CASSWILAENIQYF.

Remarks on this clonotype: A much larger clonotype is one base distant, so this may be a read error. The CDR3 nucleotides are TGTGCCAGCAGTTTAGTCCTGAGGAACGAGCAGTACTTC. This codes for CASSLVLRNEQYF. The V and J genes are TRBV12-3 or TRBV12-4 and TRBJ2-7; D ambiguous. This CDR3 has 13 amino acids. Trimming removed 1 base from V and 5 bases from J, with 9 bases in between.

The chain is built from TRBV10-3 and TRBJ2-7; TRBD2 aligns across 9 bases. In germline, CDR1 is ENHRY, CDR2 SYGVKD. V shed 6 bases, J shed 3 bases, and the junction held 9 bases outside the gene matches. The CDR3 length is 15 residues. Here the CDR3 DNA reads TGTGCCATCAGATCAGCTAGCGGGGCTAACTACGAGCAGTACTTC. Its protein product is CAIRSASGANYEQYF.

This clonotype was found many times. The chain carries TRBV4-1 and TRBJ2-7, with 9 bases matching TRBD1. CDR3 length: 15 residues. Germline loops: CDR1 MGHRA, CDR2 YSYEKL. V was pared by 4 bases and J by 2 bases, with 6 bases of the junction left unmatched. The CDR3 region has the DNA TGCGCCAGCAGCCGACCGGGACAGGGCCCCTACGAGCAGTACTTC. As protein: CASSRPGQGPYEQYF.

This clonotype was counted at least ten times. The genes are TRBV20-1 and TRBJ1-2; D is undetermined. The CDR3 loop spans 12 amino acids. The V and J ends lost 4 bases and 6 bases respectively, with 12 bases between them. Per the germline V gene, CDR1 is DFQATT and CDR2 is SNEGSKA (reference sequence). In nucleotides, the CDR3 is TGCAGTGCTAAACCCATGGGAGATGGCTACACCTTC. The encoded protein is CSAKPMGDGYTF.

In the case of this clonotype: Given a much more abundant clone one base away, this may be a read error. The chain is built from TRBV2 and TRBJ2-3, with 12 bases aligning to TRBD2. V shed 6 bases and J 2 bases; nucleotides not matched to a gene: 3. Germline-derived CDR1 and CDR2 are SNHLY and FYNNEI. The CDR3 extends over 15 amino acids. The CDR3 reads CASSRTSGVTDTQYF. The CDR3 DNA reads TGTGCCAGCAGCCGGACTAGCGGGGTCACAGATACGCAGTATTTT.

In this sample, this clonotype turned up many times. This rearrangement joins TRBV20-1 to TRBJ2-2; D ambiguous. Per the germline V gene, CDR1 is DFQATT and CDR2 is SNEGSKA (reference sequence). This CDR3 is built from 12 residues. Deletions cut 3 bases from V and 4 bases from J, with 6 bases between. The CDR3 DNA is TGCAGTGCTAGGCCCCGCACCGGGGAGCTGTTTTTT. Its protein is CSARPRTGELFF.

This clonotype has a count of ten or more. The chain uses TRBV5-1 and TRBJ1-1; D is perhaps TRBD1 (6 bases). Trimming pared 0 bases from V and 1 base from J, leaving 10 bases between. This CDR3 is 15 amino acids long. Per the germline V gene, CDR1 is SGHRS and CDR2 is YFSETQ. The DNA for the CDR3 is TGCGCCAGCAGCTTGGTGACAGGCGAGAACACTGAAGCTTTCTTT. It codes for CASSLVTGENTEAFF.